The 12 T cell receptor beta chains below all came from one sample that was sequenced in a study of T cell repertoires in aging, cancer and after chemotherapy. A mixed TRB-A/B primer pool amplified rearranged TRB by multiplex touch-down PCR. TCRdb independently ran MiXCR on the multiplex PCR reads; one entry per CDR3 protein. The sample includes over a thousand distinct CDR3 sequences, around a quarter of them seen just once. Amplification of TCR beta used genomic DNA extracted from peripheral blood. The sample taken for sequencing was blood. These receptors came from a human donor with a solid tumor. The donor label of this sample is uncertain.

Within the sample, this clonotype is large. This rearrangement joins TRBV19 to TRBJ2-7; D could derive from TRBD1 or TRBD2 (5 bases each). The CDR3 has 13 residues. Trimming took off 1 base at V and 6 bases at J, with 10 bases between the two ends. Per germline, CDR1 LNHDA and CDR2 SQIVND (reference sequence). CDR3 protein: CASSIGVGTEQYF. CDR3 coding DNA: TGTGCCAGTAGTATAGGTGTCGGGACCGAGCAGTACTTC.

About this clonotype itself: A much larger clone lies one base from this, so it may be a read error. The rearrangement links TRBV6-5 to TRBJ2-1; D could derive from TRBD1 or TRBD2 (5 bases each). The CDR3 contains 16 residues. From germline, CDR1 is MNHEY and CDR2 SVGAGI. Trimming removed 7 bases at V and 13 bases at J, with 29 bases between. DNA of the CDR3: TGTGCCAGCACCCGCCAGCCACGTACGGGGCAAGAGACCCAGTTCTTC. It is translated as CASTRQPRTGQETQFF.

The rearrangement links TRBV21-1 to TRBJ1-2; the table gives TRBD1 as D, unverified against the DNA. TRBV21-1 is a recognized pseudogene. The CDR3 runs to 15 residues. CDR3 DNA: TGTGCCAGCAGCTCTACAGGGGGCGCAGGCTATGGCTACACCTTC. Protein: CASSSTGGAGYGYTF.

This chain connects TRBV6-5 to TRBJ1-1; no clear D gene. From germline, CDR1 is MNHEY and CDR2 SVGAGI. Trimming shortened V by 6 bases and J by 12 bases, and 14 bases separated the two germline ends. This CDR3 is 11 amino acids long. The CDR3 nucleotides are TGTGCCAGCAGAAAAAAAAATAGACCTTTCTTT. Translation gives CASRKKNRPFF.

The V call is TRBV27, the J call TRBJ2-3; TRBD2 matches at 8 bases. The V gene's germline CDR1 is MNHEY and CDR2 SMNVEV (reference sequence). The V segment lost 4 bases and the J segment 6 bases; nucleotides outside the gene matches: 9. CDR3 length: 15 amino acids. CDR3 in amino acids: CASSSGREGRDTQYF. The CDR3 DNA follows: TGTGCCAGCAGTTCCGGCCGGGAGGGCCGGGATACGCAGTATTTT.

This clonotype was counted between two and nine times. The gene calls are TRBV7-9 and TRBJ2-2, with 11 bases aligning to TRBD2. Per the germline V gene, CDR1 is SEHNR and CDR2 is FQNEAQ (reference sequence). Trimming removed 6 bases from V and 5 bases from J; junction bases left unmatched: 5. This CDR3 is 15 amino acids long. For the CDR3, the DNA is TGTGCCAGCAGTAGCGGGGGGGCCGAAACCGGGGAGCTGTTTTTT. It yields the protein CASSSGGAETGELFF.

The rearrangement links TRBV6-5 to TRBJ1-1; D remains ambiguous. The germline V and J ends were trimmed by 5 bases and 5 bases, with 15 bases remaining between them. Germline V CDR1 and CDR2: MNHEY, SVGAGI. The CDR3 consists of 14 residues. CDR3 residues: CASSEPGPRTEAFF. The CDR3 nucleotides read TGTGCCAGCAGTGAACCGGGCCCGCGGACTGAAGCTTTCTTT.

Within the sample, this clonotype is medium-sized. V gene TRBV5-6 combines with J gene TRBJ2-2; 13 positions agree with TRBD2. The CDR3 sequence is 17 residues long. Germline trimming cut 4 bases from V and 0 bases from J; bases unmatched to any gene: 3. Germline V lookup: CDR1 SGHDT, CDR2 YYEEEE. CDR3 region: CASSPGTSGTNTGELFF. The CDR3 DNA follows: TGTGCCAGCAGCCCGGGGACTAGCGGGACGAACACCGGGGAGCTGTTTTTT. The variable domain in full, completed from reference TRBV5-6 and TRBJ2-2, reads DAGVTQSPTHLIKTRGQQVTLRCSPKSGHDTVSWYQQALGQGPQFIFQYYEEEERQRGNFPDRFSGHQFPNYSSELNVNALLLGDSALYLCASSPGTSGTNTGELFFGEGSRLTVL.

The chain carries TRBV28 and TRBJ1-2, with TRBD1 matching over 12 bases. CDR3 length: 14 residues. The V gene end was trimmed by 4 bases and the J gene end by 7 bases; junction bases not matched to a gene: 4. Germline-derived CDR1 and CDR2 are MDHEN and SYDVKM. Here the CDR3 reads CASSSGQGAGGYTF. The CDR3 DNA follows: TGTGCCAGCAGTTCGGGACAGGGGGCCGGTGGCTACACCTTC.

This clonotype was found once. CDR3 loop: CASSLLGHSADTQYF. The CDR3 DNA follows: TGTGCCAGCAGTCTCCTCGGTCATAGCGCAGATACGCAGTATTTT. V and J are TRBV12-3 or TRBV12-4 and TRBJ2-3, with D perhaps matching TRBD2 (5 bases). This CDR3 has 15 residues. Trimming took off 5 bases at V and 4 bases at J, with 16 bases between the two ends.

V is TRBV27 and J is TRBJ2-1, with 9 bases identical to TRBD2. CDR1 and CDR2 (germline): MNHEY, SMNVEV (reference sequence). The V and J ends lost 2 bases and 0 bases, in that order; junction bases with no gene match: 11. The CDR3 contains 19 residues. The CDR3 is CASSLKSGGGARSYNEQFF. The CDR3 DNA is TGTGCCAGCAGTTTAAAGAGTGGCGGGGGGGCCCGCTCCTACAATGAGCAGTTCTTC.

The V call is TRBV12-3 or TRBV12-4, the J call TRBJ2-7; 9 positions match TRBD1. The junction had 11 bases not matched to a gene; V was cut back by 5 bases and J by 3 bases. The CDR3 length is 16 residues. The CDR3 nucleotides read TGTGCCAGCAGTCCCCCCGGGACAGGGTATCTCTACGAGCAGTACTTC. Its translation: CASSPPGTGYLYEQYF.